This T cell receptor (beta chain) derives from a study of OX40 agonist ivuxolimab in advanced cancers. The ends were cut back, 6 bases at V and 6 bases at J, with 11 bases in the middle. CDR1 and CDR2 (germline): MNHEY, SMNVEV (reference sequence). The CDR3 is 13 residues long. Sequencing was performed with immunoSEQ multiplex PCR; in TCRdb, only in-frame clones are kept and a portion is missing. The table has 60,000 to 70,000 clones, about four fifths seen once. The material sequenced was CD4+ or CD8+ T cells sorted from blood, taken in a trial of the OX40 agonist ivuxolimab. J is TRBJ2-2 and V is TRBV27; perhaps TRBD1 as D (6 bases). The sequence was collected from an adult with an advanced solid tumor such as melanoma, head and neck, liver or kidney cancer. CDR3 residues: CASRLQGSGELFF. The CDR3 DNA reads TGTGCCAGCAGACTACAGGGATCCGGGGAGCTGTTTTTT.